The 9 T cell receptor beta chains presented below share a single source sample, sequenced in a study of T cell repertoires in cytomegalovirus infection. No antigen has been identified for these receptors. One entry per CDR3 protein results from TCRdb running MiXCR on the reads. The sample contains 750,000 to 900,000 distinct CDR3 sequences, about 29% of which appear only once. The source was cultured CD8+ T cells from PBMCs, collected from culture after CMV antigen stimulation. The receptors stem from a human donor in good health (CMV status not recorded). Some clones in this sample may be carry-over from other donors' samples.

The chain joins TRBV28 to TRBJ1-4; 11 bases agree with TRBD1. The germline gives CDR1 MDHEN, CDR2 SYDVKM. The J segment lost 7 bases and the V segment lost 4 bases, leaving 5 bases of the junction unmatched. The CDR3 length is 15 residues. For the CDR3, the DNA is TGTGCCAGCAGTTCAACCGGGACAGGGGGTGAAAAACTGTTTTTT. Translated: CASSSTGTGGEKLFF.

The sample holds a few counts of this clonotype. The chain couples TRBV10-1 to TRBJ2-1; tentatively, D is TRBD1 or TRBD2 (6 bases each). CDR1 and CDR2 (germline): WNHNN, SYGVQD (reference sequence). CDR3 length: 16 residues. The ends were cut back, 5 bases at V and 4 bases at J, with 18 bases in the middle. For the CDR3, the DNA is TGCGCCAGCAGTAGGCGACATGGGGGGCCGTACAATGAGCAGTTCTTC. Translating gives CASSRRHGGPYNEQFF.

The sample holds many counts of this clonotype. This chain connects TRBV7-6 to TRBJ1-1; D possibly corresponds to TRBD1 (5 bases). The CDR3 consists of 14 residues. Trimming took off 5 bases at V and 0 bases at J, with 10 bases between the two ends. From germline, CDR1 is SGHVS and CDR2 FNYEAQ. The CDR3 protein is CASSRRDLNTEAFF. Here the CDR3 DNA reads TGTGCCAGCAGCCGTCGGGACCTGAACACTGAAGCTTTCTTT.

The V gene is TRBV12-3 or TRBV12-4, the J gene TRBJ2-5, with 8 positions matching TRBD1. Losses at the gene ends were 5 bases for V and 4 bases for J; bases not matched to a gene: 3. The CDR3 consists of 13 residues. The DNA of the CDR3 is TGTGCCAGCAGTGGACAGGGAGGAGAGACCCAGTACTTC. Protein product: CASSGQGGETQYF.

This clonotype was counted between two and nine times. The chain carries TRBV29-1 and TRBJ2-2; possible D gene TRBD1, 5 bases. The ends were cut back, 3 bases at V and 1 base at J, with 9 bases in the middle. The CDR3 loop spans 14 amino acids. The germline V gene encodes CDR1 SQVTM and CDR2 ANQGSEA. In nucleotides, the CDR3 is TGCAGCGTTGACCCCACAGGGAACACCGGGGAGCTGTTTTTT. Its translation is CSVDPTGNTGELFF.

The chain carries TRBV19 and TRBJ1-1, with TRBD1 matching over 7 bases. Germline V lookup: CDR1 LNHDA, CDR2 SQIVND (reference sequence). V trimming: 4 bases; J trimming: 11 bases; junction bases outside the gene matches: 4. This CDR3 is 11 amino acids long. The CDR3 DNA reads TGTGCCAGTAGTAATACAGGGGAGGCTTTCTTT. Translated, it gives CASSNTGEAFF.

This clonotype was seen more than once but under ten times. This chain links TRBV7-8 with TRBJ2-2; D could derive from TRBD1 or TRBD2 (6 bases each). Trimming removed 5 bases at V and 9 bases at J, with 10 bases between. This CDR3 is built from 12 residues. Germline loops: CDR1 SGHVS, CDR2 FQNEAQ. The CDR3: CASSLGGRELFF. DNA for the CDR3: TGTGCCAGCAGCCTCGGGGGCCGGGAGCTGTTTTTT.

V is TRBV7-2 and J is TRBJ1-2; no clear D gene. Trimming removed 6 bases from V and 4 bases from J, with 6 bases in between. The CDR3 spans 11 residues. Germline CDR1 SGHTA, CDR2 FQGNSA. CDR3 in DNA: TGTGCCAGCAGAACACTCTATGGCTACACCTTC. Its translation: CASRTLYGYTF.

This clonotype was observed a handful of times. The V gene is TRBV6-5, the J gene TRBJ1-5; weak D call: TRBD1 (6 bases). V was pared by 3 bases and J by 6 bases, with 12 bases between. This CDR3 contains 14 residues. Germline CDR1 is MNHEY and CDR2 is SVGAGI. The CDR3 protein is CASSYFTRGQPQHF. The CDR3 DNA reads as TGTGCCAGCAGTTATTTCACCAGGGGTCAGCCCCAGCATTTT.